Listed below are T cell receptor beta chains from one sample, sequenced in a study of PD-L1 blockade in urothelial cancer. Clones were sequenced by immunoSEQ multiplex PCR, and TCRdb holds only the in-frame ones, with some missing. The top ten clones hold approximately 9.5% of a sample with 70,000 to 90,000 clones, roughly 80% of them seen once. The material was PBMCs, obtained around atezolizumab (anti-PD-L1) treatment. These receptors came from a man aged 65-85 years with urothelial cancer. Both conserved end residues are part of each CDR3. Fields, in order: D gene, J gene, clone size, V gene, CDR3 DNA, CDR3 protein. D genes are given only for firm matches. The size field is filled for only some rows; it gives once, few, many or a size class.

>TRBD2|TRBJ2-3|.|TRBV5-8
TGTGCCAGCAGCTTATCTAGCGGGAGGGCAGATACGCAGTATTTT
CASSLSSGRADTQYF
>.|TRBJ2-5|.|TRBV4-2
TGTGCCAGCAGCCAAAACAGGGATTCACAAGAGACCCAGTACTTC
CASSQNRDSQETQYF
>TRBD1|TRBJ1-1|few|TRBV30
TGTGCCTGGAGTATCCGCGGGACAGGGTTAACTGAAGCTTTCTTT
CAWSIRGTGLTEAFF
>.|TRBJ2-5|.|TRBV6-5
TGTGCCAGCAGTTTGAGGGGGAAGGAGACCCAGTACTTC
CASSLRGKETQYF
>TRBD2|TRBJ2-3|.|TRBV5-4
TGTGCCAGCAGCTTGACTAGCGGATTCACAGATACGCAGTATTTT
CASSLTSGFTDTQYF
>TRBD1|TRBJ1-5|.|TRBV2
TGTGCCAGCAGTGTGGGACAGTATAGCAATCAGCCCCAGCATTTT
CASSVGQYSNQPQHF
>.|TRBJ1-4|.|TRBV5-1
TGCGCCAGCAGCTTGGACATGACAGAGTACTTTTTT
CASSLDMTEYFF
>.|TRBJ1-1|.|TRBV29-1
TGCAGCGCCGCAGTCCTGAACACTGAAGCTTTCTTT
CSAAVLNTEAFF
>.|TRBJ2-2|.|TRBV14
TGTGCCAGCAGCTCGAAAGGGGCCTACACCGGGGAGCTGTTTTTT
CASSSKGAYTGELFF
>.|TRBJ2-7|.|TRBV15
TGTGCCACCTTGATCCCTTTATCTTTGTTACGGGTCCCCTCGATCTACGAGCAGTACTTC
CATLIPLSLLRVPSIYEQYF
>.|TRBJ1-1|.|TRBV7-9
TGTGCCAGCAGCCTAGACCGGGGCACTGAAGCTTTCTTT
CASSLDRGTEAFF
>TRBD1|TRBJ2-2|.|TRBV5-1
TGCGCCAGCAGCCCCCGGGACAGAAACACCGGGGAGCTGTTTTTT
CASSPRDRNTGELFF
>.|TRBJ2-5|.|TRBV19
TGTGCCAGTAGTATACAATTCGGAGAGACCCAGTACTTC
CASSIQFGETQYF
>.|TRBJ1-1|.|TRBV11-3
TGTGCCAGCAGCTCTAGGATTGACACTGAAGCTTTCTTT
CASSSRIDTEAFF
>.|TRBJ1-3|few|TRBV9
TGTGCCAGCAGCGTCAACTACAACTCCCTACCTGGAAACACCATATATTTT
CASSVNYNSLPGNTIYF
>.|TRBJ2-3|.|TRBV5-1
TGCGCCAGCAGCTTGGGTCGGGGAACAGATACGCAGTATTTT
CASSLGRGTDTQYF
>TRBD1|TRBJ1-4|.|TRBV5-6
TGTGCCAGCAGCCTTCAGGGGGCCCAAGAAAAACTGTTTTTT
CASSLQGAQEKLFF
>TRBD1|TRBJ1-4|.|TRBV6-6
TGTGCCAGCAGTAAGGGGGCTACTAATGAAAAACTGTTTTTT
CASSKGATNEKLFF
>TRBD2|TRBJ2-7|.|TRBV5-1
TGCGCCAGCAGCTTGGCCTTGACTAGCGGGGGGGGATACGAGCAGTACTTC
CASSLALTSGGGYEQYF
>TRBD1|TRBJ1-2|.|TRBV19
TGTGCCAGTAGTAGACAGCAGGGGGCTCGCCATGGCTACACCTTC
CASSRQQGARHGYTF
>TRBD1|TRBJ2-1|.|TRBV6-5
TGTGCCAGCAGTCTGGACAGGGTCTCCTACAATGAGCAGTTCTTC
CASSLDRVSYNEQFF
>.|TRBJ2-5|.|TRBV5-1
TGCGCCAGCGGGAGGCAGGGTTTTGAGACCCAGTACTTC
CASGRQGFETQYF
>TRBD1|TRBJ2-7|.|TRBV5-4
TGTGCCAGCAGCTTGGGACAGGGTATCAACTACGAGCAGTACTTC
CASSLGQGINYEQYF
>TRBD2|TRBJ2-1|.|TRBV29-1
TGCAGCGTTCGGGGGGGAGGCTACAATGAGCAGTTCTTC
CSVRGGGYNEQFF
>.|TRBJ2-3|.|TRBV7-3
TGTGCCAGCGCGACTGGGGGGAGAAGCACAGATACGCAGTATTTT
CASATGGRSTDTQYF
>.|TRBJ1-2|.|TRBV5-1
TGCGCCAGCAGCTTGGGCCGGGTCAACTATGGCTACACCTTC
CASSLGRVNYGYTF
>TRBD1|TRBJ1-4|few|TRBV6-5
TGTGCCAGCAGTTACTCGGGGACAGGGGCTGAAAAACTGTTTTTT
CASSYSGTGAEKLFF
>.|TRBJ1-5|.|TRBV2
TGTGCCAGCGGAGTGTCCGGGGTCTCAAATCAGCCCCAGCATTTT
CASGVSGVSNQPQHF
>.|TRBJ1-2|.|TRBV7-8
TGTGCCAGCAGCTTAGCGTCATCTATGAACTATGGCTACACCTTC
CASSLASSMNYGYTF
>TRBD2|TRBJ2-7|.|TRBV19
TGTGCCAGTAGCCGACTAGCGGGAGGCGAGTACGAGCAGTACTTC
CASSRLAGGEYEQYF
>TRBD2|TRBJ2-1|.|TRBV4-1
TGCGCCAGCAGCCAAGATCTGGATAGCGGGGCCAATGAGCAGTTCTTC
CASSQDLDSGANEQFF
>TRBD1|TRBJ2-3|once|TRBV4-1
TGCGCCAGCAGCCAACCGACAGGGGAGGATACGCAGTATTTT
CASSQPTGEDTQYF
>TRBD2|TRBJ2-2|.|TRBV2
TGTGCCAGCTTGCGGGGGGCCTGGAACACCGGGGAGCTGTTTTTT
CASLRGAWNTGELFF
>TRBD2|TRBJ2-2|.|TRBV29-1
TGCAGCGCCTCGCTGGGTAGCGGGGCCACCGGGGAGCTGTTTTTT
CSASLGSGATGELFF
>.|TRBJ2-4|.|TRBV6-5
TGTGCCAGCAGTTACTCCCAGGCCTTAGCCAAAAACATTCAGTACTTC
CASSYSQALAKNIQYF
>TRBD2|TRBJ2-1|.|TRBV9
TGTGCCAGCAGCGCACCGGGGGGGCTGGGGATCAATGAGCAGTTCTTC
CASSAPGGLGINEQFF
>.|TRBJ1-2|.|TRBV6-1
TGTGCCAGCAGTGAAGCGGTGGCAGGGAACTATGGCTACACCTTC
CASSEAVAGNYGYTF
>TRBD1|TRBJ1-2|.|TRBV5-1
TGCGCCTCAAACCAAGACAGGGGCTATGGCTACACCTTC
CASNQDRGYGYTF
>.|TRBJ1-1|.|TRBV7-8
TGTGCCAGCAACCTCGGGTCGGTGAACACTGAAGCTTTCTTT
CASNLGSVNTEAFF
>TRBD1|TRBJ2-5|.|TRBV5-1
TGCGCCAGCAGCTTGGGACAGGGGGAGACCCAGTACTTC
CASSLGQGETQYF
>.|TRBJ1-2|.|TRBV2
TGTGCCAGCAGTGAGGGGGGAACTCCCTATGGCTACACCTTC
CASSEGGTPYGYTF
>.|TRBJ2-7|few|TRBV11-3
TGTGCCAGCAGCTTAAGAGGCGGATTCTACGAGCAGTACTTC
CASSLRGGFYEQYF